This T cell receptor (beta chain) was recorded in a study of T cells in Graves' hyperthyroidism and ophthalmopathy. Regions amplified from RNA transcripts were the TCR beta CDR3 regions. The HTBI primer set was used in a first-round RT-PCR of the TCR CDR3. TCRdb ran MiXCR on the multiplex PCR reads and lists one entry per CDR3 protein. The table lists more than 500,000 distinct CDR3 sequences, about 17% of them singletons. Findings and caveats of the study: Blood shared most expanded thyroid clonotypes above 0.001. The model predicted ophthalmopathy a median about 6.6 months before onset.

V was clipped by 3 bases and J by 4 bases, with 6 bases between them. The germline CDR1 and CDR2 sequences are SNHLY and FYNNEI. CDR3 length equals 12 residues. This clonotype was counted ten times or more. What it binds is not known. The rearrangement joins TRBV2 to TRBJ1-2; D not resolved. The origin of this receptor is a woman aged 25-40 years with Graves' hyperthyroidism. Sequencing was carried out using blood. CDR3 coding DNA: TGTGCCAGCAGTGACGGACTCTATGGCTACACCTTC. Amino acids: CASSDGLYGYTF.